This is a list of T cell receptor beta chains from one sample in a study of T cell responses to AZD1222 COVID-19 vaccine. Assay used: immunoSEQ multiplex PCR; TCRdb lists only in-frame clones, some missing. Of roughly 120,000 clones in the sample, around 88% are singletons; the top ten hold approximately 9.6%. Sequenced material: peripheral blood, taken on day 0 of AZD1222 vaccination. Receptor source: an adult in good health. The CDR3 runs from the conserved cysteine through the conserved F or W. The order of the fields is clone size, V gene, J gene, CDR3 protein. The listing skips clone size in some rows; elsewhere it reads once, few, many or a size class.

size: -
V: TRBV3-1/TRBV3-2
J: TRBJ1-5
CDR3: CASSQEGNQPQHF

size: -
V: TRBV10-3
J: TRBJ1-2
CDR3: CAISEGQPGVYGYTF

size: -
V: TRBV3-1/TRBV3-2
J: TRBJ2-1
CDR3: CASSQGTLNEQFF

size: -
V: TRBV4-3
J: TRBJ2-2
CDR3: CASDRGGTGELFF

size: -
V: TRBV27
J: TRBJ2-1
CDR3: CASRGSGLAFNEQFF

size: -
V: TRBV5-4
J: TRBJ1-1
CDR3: CASSLNLAGTEAFF

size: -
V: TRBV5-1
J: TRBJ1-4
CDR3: CASSLREGSNEKLFF

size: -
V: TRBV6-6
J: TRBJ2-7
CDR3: CASSQEGGAGVYEQYF

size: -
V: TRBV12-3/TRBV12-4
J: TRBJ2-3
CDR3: CASRQLSTDTQYF

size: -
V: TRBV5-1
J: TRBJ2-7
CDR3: CASSLSANTYEQYF

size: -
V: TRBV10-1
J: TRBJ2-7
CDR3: CASSTAVKRESSYEQYF

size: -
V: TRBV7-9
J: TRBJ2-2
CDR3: CASSLVVGTGELFF

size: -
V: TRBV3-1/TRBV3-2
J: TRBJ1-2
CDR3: CASSRGNGYTF

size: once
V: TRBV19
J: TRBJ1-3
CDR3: CASSRQGLSGNTIYF

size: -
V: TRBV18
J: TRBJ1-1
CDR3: CASSPPGTVNTEAFF

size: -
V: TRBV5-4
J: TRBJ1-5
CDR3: CASSRQGSNQPQHF

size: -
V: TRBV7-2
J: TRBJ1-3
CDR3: CASSGQGAVGNTIYF

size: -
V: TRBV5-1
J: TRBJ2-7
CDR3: CASSFVPGTVASYEQYF

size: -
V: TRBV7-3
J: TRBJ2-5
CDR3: CASSLRPFNMGEEETQYF